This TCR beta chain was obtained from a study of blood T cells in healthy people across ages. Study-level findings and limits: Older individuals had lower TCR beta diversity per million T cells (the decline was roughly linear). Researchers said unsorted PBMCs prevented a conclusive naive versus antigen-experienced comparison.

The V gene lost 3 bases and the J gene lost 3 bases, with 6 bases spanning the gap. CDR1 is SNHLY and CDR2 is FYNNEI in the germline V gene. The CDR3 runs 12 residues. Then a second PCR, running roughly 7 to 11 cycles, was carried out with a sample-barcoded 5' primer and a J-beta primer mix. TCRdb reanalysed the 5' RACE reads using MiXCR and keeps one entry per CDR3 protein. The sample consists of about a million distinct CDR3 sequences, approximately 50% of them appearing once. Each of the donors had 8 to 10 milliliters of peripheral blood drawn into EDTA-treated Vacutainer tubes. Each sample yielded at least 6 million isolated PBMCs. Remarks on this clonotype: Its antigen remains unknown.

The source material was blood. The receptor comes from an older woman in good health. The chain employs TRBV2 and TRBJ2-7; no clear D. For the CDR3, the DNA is TGTGCCAGCAGTGAGGACCGCTACGAGCAGTACTTC. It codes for CASSEDRYEQYF.